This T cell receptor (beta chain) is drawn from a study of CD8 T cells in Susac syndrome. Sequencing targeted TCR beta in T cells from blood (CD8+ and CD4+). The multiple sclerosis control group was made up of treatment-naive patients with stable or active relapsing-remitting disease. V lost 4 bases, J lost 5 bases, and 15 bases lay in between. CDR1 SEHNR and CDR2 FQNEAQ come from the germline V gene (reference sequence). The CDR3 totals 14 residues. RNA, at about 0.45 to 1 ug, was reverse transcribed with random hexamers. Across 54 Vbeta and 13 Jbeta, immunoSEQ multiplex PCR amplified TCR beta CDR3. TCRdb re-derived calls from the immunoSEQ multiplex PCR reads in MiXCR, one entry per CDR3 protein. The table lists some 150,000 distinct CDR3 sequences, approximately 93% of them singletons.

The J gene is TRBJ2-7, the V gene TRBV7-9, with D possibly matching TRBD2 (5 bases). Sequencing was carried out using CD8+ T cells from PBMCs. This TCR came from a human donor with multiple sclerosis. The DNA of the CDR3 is TGTGCCAGCAGCTCGCCTCTTAGGCGGGACGAGCAGTACTTC. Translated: CASSSPLRRDEQYF.